This T cell receptor (beta chain) was observed in a study of blood T cells in healthy people across ages. Only a few counts were recorded for this clonotype. The antigen is undetermined. Combining a sample-barcoded 5' primer with a J-beta primer mix, a second PCR ran for 7 to 11 cycles. TCRdb re-analysed the 5' RACE reads in MiXCR, keeping a single row per CDR3 protein. The sample has some 1.6 million distinct CDR3 sequences, almost 35% seen once. Trimming took 2 bases from V and 2 from J, leaving 12 bases between them. The CDR3 contains 15 residues. The germline V gene encodes CDR1 SGHRS and CDR2 YFSETQ. Researchers collected about 10 milliliters of peripheral blood from every single donor. General study points: Older age coincided with a roughly linear decline in TCR beta diversity per million T cells.

The rearrangement uses TRBV5-1 and TRBJ2-3; D is undetermined. The receptor comes from a woman aged 30 to 39 in good health. What was sequenced was blood. The DNA for the CDR3 is TGCGCCAGCAGCTTAAGCCAACTACTCACAGATACGCAGTATTTT. It is translated as CASSLSQLLTDTQYF.